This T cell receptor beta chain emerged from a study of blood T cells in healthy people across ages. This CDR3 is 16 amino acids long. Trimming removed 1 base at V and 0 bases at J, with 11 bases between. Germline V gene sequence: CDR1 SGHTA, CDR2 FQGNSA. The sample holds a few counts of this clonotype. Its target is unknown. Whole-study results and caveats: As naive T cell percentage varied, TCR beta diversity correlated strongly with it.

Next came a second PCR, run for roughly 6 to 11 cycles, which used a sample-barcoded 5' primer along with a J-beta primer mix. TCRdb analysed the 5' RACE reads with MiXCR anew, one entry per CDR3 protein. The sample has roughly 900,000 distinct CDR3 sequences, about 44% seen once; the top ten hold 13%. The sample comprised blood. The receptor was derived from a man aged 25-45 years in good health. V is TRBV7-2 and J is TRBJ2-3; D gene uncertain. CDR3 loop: CASSLVAGASTDTQYF. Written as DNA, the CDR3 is TGTGCCAGCAGCTTAGTCGCAGGCGCTAGCACAGATACGCAGTATTTT.